The entry below gives a single TCR beta chain sequence along with its context. Via MiXCR, TCRdb re-called the 5' RACE reads, giving one row per CDR3 protein. In the table there are tens of thousands of distinct CDR3 sequences, 6% to 8.5% of which are singletons. This sample is part of a study of spatial heterogeneity in lung cancer. About the research overall: Among detected sequences, beta-chain ones consistently exceeded alpha-chain ones in number.

Time point of the sample: blood at routine non-recurrence follow-up after resection. Whole RNA, which was extracted from tumor, nontumor lung tissue or frozen PBMC, was sequenced without any cell sorting. The receptor comes from a female donor with early-stage non-small cell lung cancer. The input for sequencing was PBMCs, taken at follow-up.

The CDR3 DNA reads as TGCAGACCAGGACAGTATGGCTACACCTTC. As protein: CRPGQYGYTF. This rearrangement joins TRBV20-1 to TRBJ1-2, with D maybe TRBD1 (6 bases). Germline V lookup: CDR1 DFQATT, CDR2 SNEGSKA (reference sequence). The CDR3 runs to 10 residues.